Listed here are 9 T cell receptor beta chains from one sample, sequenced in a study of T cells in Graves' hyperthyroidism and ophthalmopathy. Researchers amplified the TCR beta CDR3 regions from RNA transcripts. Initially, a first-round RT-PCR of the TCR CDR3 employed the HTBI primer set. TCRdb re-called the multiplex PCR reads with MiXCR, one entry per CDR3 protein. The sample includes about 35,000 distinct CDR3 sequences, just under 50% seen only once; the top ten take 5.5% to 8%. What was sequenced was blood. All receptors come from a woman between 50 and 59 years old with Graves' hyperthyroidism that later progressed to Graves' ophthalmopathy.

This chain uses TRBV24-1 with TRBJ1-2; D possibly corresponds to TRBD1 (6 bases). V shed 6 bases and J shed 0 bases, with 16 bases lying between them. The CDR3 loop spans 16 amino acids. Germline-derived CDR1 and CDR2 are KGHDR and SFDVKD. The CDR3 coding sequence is TGTGCCACCAGTCCTTCTCCCGGGACACCTAACTATGGCTACACCTTC. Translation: CATSPSPGTPNYGYTF.

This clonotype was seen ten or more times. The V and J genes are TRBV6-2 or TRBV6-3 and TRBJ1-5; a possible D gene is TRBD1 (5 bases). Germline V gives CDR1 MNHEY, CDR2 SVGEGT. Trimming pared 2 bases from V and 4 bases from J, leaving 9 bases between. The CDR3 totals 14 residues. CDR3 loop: CASSYGTENQPQHF. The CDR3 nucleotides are TGTGCCAGCAGTTACGGGACGGAGAATCAGCCCCAGCATTTT.

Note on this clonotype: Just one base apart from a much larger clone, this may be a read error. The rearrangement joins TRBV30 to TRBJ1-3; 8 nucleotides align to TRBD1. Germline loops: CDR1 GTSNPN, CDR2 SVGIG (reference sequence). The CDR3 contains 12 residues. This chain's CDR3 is CAGQGPGNTLYF. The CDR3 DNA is TGTGCCGGACAGGGTCCTGGAAACACCTTATATTTT.

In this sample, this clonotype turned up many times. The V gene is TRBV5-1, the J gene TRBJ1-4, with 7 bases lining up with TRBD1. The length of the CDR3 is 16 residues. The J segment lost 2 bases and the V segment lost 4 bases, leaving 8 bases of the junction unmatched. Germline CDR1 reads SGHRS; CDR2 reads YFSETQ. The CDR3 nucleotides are TGCGCCAGCAGCAGACGAGGACAGGTGACTAATGAAAAACTGTTTTTT. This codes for CASSRRGQVTNEKLFF.

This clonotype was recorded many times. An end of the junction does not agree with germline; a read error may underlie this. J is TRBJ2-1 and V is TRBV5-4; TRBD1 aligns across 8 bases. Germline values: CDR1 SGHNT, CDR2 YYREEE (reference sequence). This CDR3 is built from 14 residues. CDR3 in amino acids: CANSPRQGRNEQFF. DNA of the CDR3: TGTGCCAACAGCCCTAGACAGGGGCGGAATGAGCAGTTCTTC. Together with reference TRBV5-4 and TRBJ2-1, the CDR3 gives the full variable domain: ETGVTQSPTHLIKTRGQQVTLRCSSQSGHNTVSWYQQALGQGPQFIFQYYREEENGRGNFPPRFSGLQFPNYSSELNVNALELDDSALYLCANSPRQGRNEQFFGPGTRLTVL.

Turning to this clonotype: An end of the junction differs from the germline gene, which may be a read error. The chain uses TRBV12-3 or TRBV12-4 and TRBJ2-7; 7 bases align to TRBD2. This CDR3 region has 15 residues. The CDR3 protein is CASSLVVGLVSELYF. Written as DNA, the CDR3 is TGTGCCAGCAGTCTAGTCGTCGGACTAGTGAGCGAGCTGTACTTC.

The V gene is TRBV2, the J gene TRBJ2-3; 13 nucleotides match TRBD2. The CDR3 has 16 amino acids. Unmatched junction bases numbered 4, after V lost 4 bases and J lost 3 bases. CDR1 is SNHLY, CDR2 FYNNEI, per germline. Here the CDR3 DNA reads TGTGCCAGCAGTGTCGGGACTAGCGGGAAGACAGATACGCAGTATTTT. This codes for CASSVGTSGKTDTQYF.

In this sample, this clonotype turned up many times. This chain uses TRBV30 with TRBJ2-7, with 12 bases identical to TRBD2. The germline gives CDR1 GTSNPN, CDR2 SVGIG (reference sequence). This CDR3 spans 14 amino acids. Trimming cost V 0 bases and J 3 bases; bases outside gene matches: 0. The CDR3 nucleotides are TGTGCCTGGAGTGTACTAGCGGGAGGCTACGAGCAGTACTTC. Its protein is CAWSVLAGGYEQYF. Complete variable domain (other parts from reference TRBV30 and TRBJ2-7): SQTIHQWPATLVQPVGSPLSLECTVEGTSNPNLYWYRQAAGRGLQLLFYSVGIGQISSEVPQNLSASRPQDRQFILSSKKLLLSDSGFYLCAWSVLAGGYEQYFGPGTRLTVT.

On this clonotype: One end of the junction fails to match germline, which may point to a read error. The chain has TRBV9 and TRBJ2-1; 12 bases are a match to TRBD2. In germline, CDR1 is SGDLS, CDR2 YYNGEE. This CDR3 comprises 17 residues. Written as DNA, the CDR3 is TGTGCCAGCAGCGTAGATCTAGCGGGAGGGGCCTACGATGAGCAGCTCTTC. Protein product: CASSVDLAGGAYDEQLF.